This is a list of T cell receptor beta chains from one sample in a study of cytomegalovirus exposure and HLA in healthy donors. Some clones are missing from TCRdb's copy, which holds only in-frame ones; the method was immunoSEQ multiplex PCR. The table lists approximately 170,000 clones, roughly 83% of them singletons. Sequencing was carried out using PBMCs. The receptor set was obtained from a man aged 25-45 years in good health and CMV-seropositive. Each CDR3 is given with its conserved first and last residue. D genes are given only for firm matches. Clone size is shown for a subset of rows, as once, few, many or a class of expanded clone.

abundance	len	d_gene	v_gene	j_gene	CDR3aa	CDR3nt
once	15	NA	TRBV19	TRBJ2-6	CASSIEDGWANVLTF	TGTGCCAGTAGTATCGAGGATGGTTGGGCCAACGTCCTGACTTTC
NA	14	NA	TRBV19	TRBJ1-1	CASSKTAMNTEAFF	TGTGCCAGTAGTAAAACAGCCATGAACACTGAAGCTTTCTTT
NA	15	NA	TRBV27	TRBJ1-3	CASSSGLLSGNTIYF	TGTGCCAGCAGTTCAGGACTACTCTCGGGAAACACCATATATTTT
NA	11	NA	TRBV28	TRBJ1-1	CASPGGTEAFF	TGTGCCAGCCCCGGAGGGACTGAAGCTTTCTTT
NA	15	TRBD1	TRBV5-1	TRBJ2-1	CASSLGQGSYNEQFF	TGCGCCAGCAGCTTGGGACAGGGCTCCTACAATGAGCAGTTCTTC
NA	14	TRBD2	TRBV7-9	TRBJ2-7	CASSRGGPLYGQYF	TGTGCCAGCAGCCGGGGGGGGCCCCTTTATGGGCAGTACTTC
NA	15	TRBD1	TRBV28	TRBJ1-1	CASSLHRGLNTEAFF	TGTGCCAGCAGTTTACACAGGGGTTTGAACACTGAAGCTTTCTTT
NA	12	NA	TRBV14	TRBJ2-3	CASSAQGNTQYF	TGTGCCAGCAGCGCGCAGGGGAATACGCAGTATTTT
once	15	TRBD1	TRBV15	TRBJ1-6	CATSRDTQGASPLHF	TGTGCCACCAGCAGAGATACACAGGGGGCCTCACCCCTCCACTTT
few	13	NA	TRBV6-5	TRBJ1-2	CASSYDAVLGYTF	TGTGCCAGCAGTTACGATGCAGTGCTTGGCTACACCTTC
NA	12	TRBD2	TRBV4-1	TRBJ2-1	CASSLGLNEQFF	TGCGCCAGCAGCCTGGGACTAAATGAGCAGTTCTTC
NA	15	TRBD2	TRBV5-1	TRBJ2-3	CASSLDGGWTDTQYF	TGCGCCAGCAGCTTGGACGGGGGGTGGACAGATACGCAGTATTTT
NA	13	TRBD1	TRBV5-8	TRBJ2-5	CASRDRVGETQYF	TGTGCCAGCAGAGACAGGGTCGGGGAGACCCAGTACTTC
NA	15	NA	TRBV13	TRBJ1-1	CASSRGKDRTWEAFF	TGTGCCAGCAGCCGAGGAAAGGATCGGACTTGGGAAGCTTTCTTT
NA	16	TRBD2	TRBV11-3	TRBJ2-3	CASSLGASGSSDTQYF	TGTGCCAGCAGCTTAGGCGCTAGCGGGAGTTCAGATACGCAGTATTTT
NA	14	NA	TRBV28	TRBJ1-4	CASSLPQGNEKLFF	TGTGCCAGCAGTTTACCCCAGGGGAATGAAAAACTGTTTTTT
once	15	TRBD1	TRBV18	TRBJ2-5	CASSPRGQGIGTQYF	TGTGCCAGCTCACCAAGGGGACAGGGAATCGGGACCCAGTACTTC
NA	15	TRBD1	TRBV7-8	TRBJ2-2	CASSTRDRGTGELFF	TGTGCCAGCAGCACGCGGGACAGGGGCACCGGGGAGCTGTTTTTT
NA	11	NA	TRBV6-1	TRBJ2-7	CASSYEHEQYF	TGTGCCAGCAGTTACGAGCACGAGCAGTACTTC
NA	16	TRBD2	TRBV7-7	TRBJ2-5	CASSSRLAGNQETQYF	TGTGCTAGCAGCTCTCGACTAGCGGGAAACCAAGAGACCCAGTACTTC
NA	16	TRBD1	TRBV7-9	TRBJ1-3	CASSPGQLYSGNTIYF	TGTGCCAGCAGCCCGGGACAGCTTTACTCTGGAAACACCATATATTTT
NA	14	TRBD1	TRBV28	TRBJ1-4	CASSWDRVDEKLFF	TGTGCCAGCAGTTGGGACAGGGTGGATGAAAAACTGTTTTTT
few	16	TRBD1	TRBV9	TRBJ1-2	CASSVSGQGIGYGYTF	TGTGCCAGCAGCGTCTCTGGACAGGGGATTGGTTATGGCTACACCTTC
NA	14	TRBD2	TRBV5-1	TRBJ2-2	CASSHREGTGELFF	TGCGCCAGCAGCCACCGGGAGGGGACCGGGGAGCTGTTTTTT
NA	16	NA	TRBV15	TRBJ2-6	CATSDTWLSGANVLTF	TGTGCCACCAGCGACACCTGGCTCTCTGGGGCCAACGTCCTGACTTTC
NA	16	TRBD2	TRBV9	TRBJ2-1	CASSVDVAGRYNEQFF	TGTGCCAGCAGCGTAGATGTAGCGGGGCGGTACAATGAGCAGTTCTTC
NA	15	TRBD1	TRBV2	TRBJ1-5	CASRAQGERNQPQHF	TGTGCCAGCAGGGCCCAGGGGGAGAGGAATCAGCCCCAGCATTTT
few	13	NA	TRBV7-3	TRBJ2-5	CASSFGPGETQYF	TGTGCCAGCAGCTTCGGACCGGGGGAGACCCAGTACTTC
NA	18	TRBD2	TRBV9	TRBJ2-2	CASSPRGSGAARSGELFF	TGTGCCAGCAGCCCCCGGGGTAGCGGGGCTGCTAGGAGCGGGGAGCTGTTTTTT
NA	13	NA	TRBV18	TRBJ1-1	CASSPAEDTEAFF	TGTGCCAGCTCACCGGCGGAGGACACTGAAGCTTTCTTT
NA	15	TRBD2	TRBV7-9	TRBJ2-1	CASSRFRTSGNEQFF	TGTGCCAGCAGCCGATTTAGGACTAGCGGAAATGAGCAGTTCTTC
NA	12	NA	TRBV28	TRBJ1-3	CASGAAGNTIYF	TGTGCCAGCGGAGCGGCTGGAAACACCATATATTTT
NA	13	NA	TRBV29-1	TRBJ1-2	CSVEDYSRLGYTF	TGCAGCGTTGAAGACTACAGTCGCCTTGGCTACACCTTC
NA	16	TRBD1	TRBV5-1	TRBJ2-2	CASSERTGGLSGELFF	TGCGCCAGCAGCGAACGGACAGGGGGCTTGTCCGGGGAGCTGTTTTTT
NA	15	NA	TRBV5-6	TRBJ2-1	CASSLYSDYYNEQFF	TGTGCCAGCAGCTTGTACTCGGACTATTACAATGAGCAGTTCTTC
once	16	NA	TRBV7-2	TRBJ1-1	CASSVGGPLYSTEAFF	TGTGCCAGCAGCGTGGGTGGGCCCCTGTATTCCACTGAAGCTTTCTTT
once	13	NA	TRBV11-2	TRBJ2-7	CASSLGSSYEQYF	TGTGCCAGCAGCTTGGGCTCTTCCTACGAGCAGTACTTC
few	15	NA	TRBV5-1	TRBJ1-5	CASSLDPGPNQPQHF	TGCGCCAGCAGCTTGGACCCAGGGCCCAATCAGCCCCAGCATTTT
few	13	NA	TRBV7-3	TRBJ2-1	CASSWSRDNEQFF	TGTGCCAGCAGCTGGTCCAGGGACAATGAGCAGTTCTTC
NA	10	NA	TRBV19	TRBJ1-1	CAVRNTEAFF	TGTGCCGTCCGGAACACTGAAGCTTTCTTT
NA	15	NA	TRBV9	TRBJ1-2	CASSVGDGSRYGYTF	TGTGCCAGCAGCGTAGGAGACGGGAGTCGCTATGGCTACACCTTC
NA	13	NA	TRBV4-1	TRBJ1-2	CASSRGGFSGYTF	TGCGCCAGCAGCCGAGGGGGTTTCAGCGGCTACACCTTC
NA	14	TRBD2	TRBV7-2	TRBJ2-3	CASSLGLAGAQLYF	TGTGCCAGCAGCCTGGGACTAGCGGGAGCCCAATTGTATTTT
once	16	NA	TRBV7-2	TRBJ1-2	CASSLTGALFNYGYTF	TGTGCCAGCAGCTTAACAGGTGCCCTCTTTAACTATGGCTACACCTTC
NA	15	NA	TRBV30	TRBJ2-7	CAFKGEGGVPGEQYF	TGTGCCTTCAAGGGGGAGGGCGGGGTCCCGGGCGAGCAGTACTTC
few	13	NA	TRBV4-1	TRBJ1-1	CASSDGGHTEAFF	TGCGCCAGCAGCGACGGGGGGCACACTGAAGCTTTCTTT
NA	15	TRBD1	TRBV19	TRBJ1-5	CASSINQGAHQPQHF	TGTGCCAGTAGTATTAATCAGGGGGCCCATCAGCCCCAGCATTTT
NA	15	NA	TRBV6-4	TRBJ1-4	CASSENRQGYEKLFF	TGTGCCAGCAGTGAAAATCGGCAGGGGTATGAAAAACTGTTTTTT
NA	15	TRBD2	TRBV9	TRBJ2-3	CASSVGGGREDTQYF	TGTGCCAGCAGCGTAGGAGGAGGGAGGGAAGATACGCAGTATTTT
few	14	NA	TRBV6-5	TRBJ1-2	CASSYTGEYGGYTF	TGTGCCAGCAGTTATACGGGGGAGTATGGGGGCTACACCTTC
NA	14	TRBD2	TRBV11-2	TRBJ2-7	CASSLALAGGEQYF	TGTGCCAGCAGCTTAGCACTAGCGGGAGGCGAGCAGTACTTC
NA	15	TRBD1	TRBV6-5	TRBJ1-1	CASRTPSRGRTEAFF	TGTGCCAGCAGGACCCCTTCCAGGGGGAGGACTGAAGCTTTCTTT
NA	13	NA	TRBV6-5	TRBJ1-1	CASSPTRNTEAFF	TGTGCCAGCAGTCCCACTCGGAACACTGAAGCTTTCTTT
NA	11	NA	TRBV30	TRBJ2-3	CAWRVASTQYF	TGTGCCTGGAGGGTAGCCAGTACGCAGTATTTT
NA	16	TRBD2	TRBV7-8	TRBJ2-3	CASSDGGSPSTDTQYF	TGTGCCAGCAGCGACGGGGGGTCGCCTAGCACAGATACGCAGTATTTT